The 10 T cell receptor beta chains below come from one sample, sequenced in a study of neurological immune-mediated disorders. TCRdb used MiXCR to reprocess the 5' RACE reads, holding one entry per CDR3 protein. This table has about 49,000 distinct CDR3 sequences, less than 15% appearing once. Regarding time point: longitudinal time-point 2. What was sequenced was PBMCs. Source of these receptors: a male donor with HTLV-1-associated myelopathy (HAM/TSP).

This clonotype was recorded at least ten times. The chain joins TRBV28 to TRBJ1-1; D unresolved. CDR1 is MDHEN and CDR2 is SYDVKM in the germline V gene. Trimming shortened V by 2 bases and J by 1 base, and 8 bases separated the two germline ends. The CDR3 runs to 14 residues. The chain's CDR3 is CASSLGRRNTEAFF. The CDR3 coding sequence is TGTGCCAGCAGTTTAGGGCGGAGGAACACTGAAGCTTTCTTT.

This clonotype has a count of ten or more. This chain connects TRBV15 to TRBJ1-4, with D uncertain. The length of the CDR3 is 15 residues. Trimming stripped 5 bases from V and 4 bases from J, with 14 bases between. Germline V gene data show CDR1 as LNHNV and CDR2 as YYDKDF (reference sequence). DNA for the CDR3: TGTGCCACCAGCTATGGAACCGCAGATAATGAAAAACTGTTTTTT. It translates to CATSYGTADNEKLFF.

This clonotype was seen ten or more times. The J gene is TRBJ1-4, the V gene TRBV20-1; D remains ambiguous. CDR1 is DFQATT and CDR2 is SNEGSKA in the germline V gene (reference sequence). Trimming removed 1 base from V and 8 bases from J, with 11 bases in between. The CDR3 is 13 amino acids. The chain's CDR3 is CSARGQTGEKLFF. Written as DNA, the CDR3 is TGCAGTGCTAGAGGCCAAACGGGGGAAAAACTGTTTTTT.

Ten or more counts support this clonotype. The chain combines TRBV20-1 with TRBJ2-2; D remains ambiguous. V was shortened by 1 base and J by 4 bases, with 7 bases between the two germline ends. Germline lookup yields CDR1 DFQATT and CDR2 SNEGSKA (reference sequence). CDR3 length equals 13 residues. This CDR3 is CSARVETTGELFF. The CDR3 DNA sequence: TGCAGTGCTAGAGTCGAAACCACCGGGGAGCTGTTTTTT.

This clonotype was picked up many times. The CDR3 DNA follows: TGCAGTGCTAGAGATGTCCAGTACCAAAGACTCTATGGCTACACCTTC. Its protein is CSARDVQYQRLYGYTF. The chain recombines TRBV20-1 with TRBJ1-2, with D uncertain. This CDR3 is 16 amino acids long. Trimming shortened V by 0 bases and J by 4 bases, and 18 bases separated the two germline ends. Germline V gene sequence: CDR1 DFQATT, CDR2 SNEGSKA (reference sequence).

This clonotype was picked up many times. J is TRBJ1-2 and V is TRBV27, with a weak D call TRBD1 (6 bases). V lost 0 bases and J lost 5, with 13 bases in between. The CDR3 runs 15 residues. Germline assignment: CDR1 MNHEY and CDR2 SMNVEV (reference sequence). The CDR3 DNA follows: TGTGCCAGCAGTTTATCCCAGGGGATCGGTTATGGCTACACCTTC. Translation: CASSLSQGIGYGYTF.

The table lists this clonotype with many counts. The chain has TRBV5-1 and TRBJ2-1; TRBD2 might be the D (6 bases). V lost 6 bases to trimming and J lost 1 base, with 14 bases between them. The V gene's germline CDR1 is SGHRS and CDR2 YFSETQ. The CDR3 loop spans 15 amino acids. The CDR3 reads CASTPSGGSYNEQFF. In DNA, the CDR3 is TGCGCCAGCACTCCCTCCGGGGGATCCTACAATGAGCAGTTCTTC. Combining the CDR3 with reference TRBV5-1 and TRBJ2-1 gives the whole variable domain KAGVTQTPRYLIKTRGQQVTLSCSPISGHRSVSWYQQTPGQGLQFLFEYFSETQRNKGNFPGRFSGRQFSNSRSEMNVSTLELGDSALYLCASTPSGGSYNEQFFGPGTRLTVL.

This clonotype was seen at least ten times. The CDR3 loop reads CASSSSGTLPGETQYF. The CDR3, as DNA: TGCGCCAGCAGCAGCTCCGGGACTCTTCCTGGTGAGACCCAGTACTTC. The V and J genes are TRBV5-1 and TRBJ2-5, with TRBD2 as a possible D gene (6 bases). The V end was cut by 4 bases, the J end by 5 bases, with 21 bases between. The CDR3 is 16 amino acids. CDR1 is SGHRS, CDR2 YFSETQ, per germline.

The chain couples TRBV20-1 to TRBJ1-2; 7 positions agree with TRBD1. The V gene end was trimmed by 0 bases and the J gene end by 4 bases; junction bases not matched to a gene: 14. There are 17 residues in the CDR3. CDR1 is DFQATT and CDR2 is SNEGSKA in the germline V gene (reference sequence). The CDR3 DNA follows: TGCAGTGCTAGAGATCAGGGACAGAAAAAATCCGCCTATGGCTACACCTTC. Translated: CSARDQGQKKSAYGYTF.

This clonotype occurred many times. The chain has TRBV20-1 and TRBJ2-7, with 10 bases matching TRBD2. Germline CDR1 DFQATT, CDR2 SNEGSKA (reference sequence). After removal of 5 bases from V and 3 bases from J, the junction contained 13 bases not matched to a gene. The CDR3 extends over 16 amino acids. This CDR3 is CSASLPGLAKVYEQYF. The DNA for the CDR3 is TGCAGTGCTTCCCTTCCGGGACTAGCGAAAGTCTACGAGCAGTACTTC.